The next 23 T cell receptor beta chains were all read from a single sample in a study of blood T cell repertoires in COVID-19 (dated by TCRdb to the early 2020s). The library relied on the immunoSEQ multiplex PCR assay. TCRdb took over this immuneACCESS table, retaining in-frame rearrangements with V and J assigned. Such tables are incomplete; in checked studies, under half of the missing clones stem from an unresolved V gene, and the remainder is unexplained. Here the sample has some 340,000 clones; around 85% occur a single time. The ten biggest clones cover around 3.4% of the sample. The source material was peripheral blood. These TCRs come from a woman aged 18-35 years with acute or convalescent COVID-19.

DNA of the CDR3: TGCGCCAGCAGCTCCGTGGGTGGGAGCGACGAGCAGTACTTC. It translates to CASSSVGGSDEQYF. The chain recombines TRBV4-1 with TRBJ2-7, with D perhaps matching TRBD2 (5 bases). Germline lookup yields CDR1 MGHRA and CDR2 YSYEKL. V shed 5 bases and J shed 5 bases, with 16 bases lying between them. The CDR3 contains 14 residues.

This rearrangement joins TRBV25-1 to TRBJ1-2; 7 positions match TRBD1. The CDR3 spans 13 residues. Germline V gene lookup returns CDR1 MGHDK and CDR2 SYGVNS. V lost 5 bases and J lost 4; bases outside the gene matches: 4. The CDR3: CASSYRDSYGYTF. The DNA for the CDR3 is TGTGCCAGCAGTTACCGGGACAGCTATGGCTACACCTTC.

This clone was seen only once. In DNA form, the CDR3 reads TGCGCCAGCAGCTTCGGGACAGACGGACTAGCGGGAGGGACCGGGGAGCTGTTTTTT. Translation: CASSFGTDGLAGGTGELFF. The rearrangement uses TRBV5-1 and TRBJ2-2; the match to TRBD2 covers 15 bases. Trimming at V came to 2 bases and at J to 5 bases, leaving 10 bases not matched to a gene. Looked up from germline, CDR1 is SGHRS and CDR2 is YFSETQ. CDR3 length equals 19 residues.

The chain is built from TRBV5-1 and TRBJ2-2, with D possibly being TRBD2 (7 bases). Germline-derived CDR1 and CDR2 are SGHRS and YFSETQ. V lost 2 bases and J 3 bases, leaving 17 bases between the germline ends. CDR3 length equals 17 residues. CDR3 coding DNA: TGCGCCAGCAGCTTCCCTGTTCGGGGGGCGGACACCGGGGAGCTGTTTTTT. Translated: CASSFPVRGADTGELFF.

The chain recombines TRBV29-1 with TRBJ1-2, with D possibly TRBD1 on 6 matching bases. The V gene lost 7 bases and the J gene lost 4 bases, with 22 bases spanning the gap. Germline V gene data show CDR1 as SQVTM and CDR2 as ANQGSEA. The CDR3 consists of 15 residues. The CDR3, as DNA: TGCAGCGCAATGGGGGGGCGCGAAGAGAGCTATGGCTACACCTTC. Amino acids: CSAMGGREESYGYTF.

The J gene is TRBJ2-7, the V gene TRBV14; D may be TRBD2 (5 bases). This CDR3 is built from 18 residues. The V gene's germline CDR1 is SGHDN and CDR2 FVKESK. Trimming took 1 base from V and 0 from J, leaving 19 bases between them. CDR3 residues: CASSQVAASSLSSYEQYF. The CDR3 bases are TGTGCCAGCAGCCAAGTCGCCGCTTCTAGCTTGAGCTCCTACGAGCAGTACTTC. Variable domain in full (rest from reference TRBV14 and TRBJ2-7): EAGVTQFPSHSVIEKGQTVTLRCDPISGHDNLYWYRRVMGKEIKFLLHFVKESKQDESGMPNNRFLAERTGGTYSTLKVQPAELEDSGVYFCASSQVAASSLSSYEQYFGPGTRLTVT.

The rearrangement uses TRBV3-1 (or the pseudogene TRBV3-2) and TRBJ1-2, with TRBD1 matching 8 bases. The CDR3 length is 15 residues. The germline V gene encodes CDR1 LGHDT and CDR2 YNNKEL (reference sequence). The J segment lost 4 bases and the V segment lost 5 bases, leaving 9 bases of the junction unmatched. The CDR3 bases are TGTGCCAGCAGCAGTCTCAGGGGGCAGAGCTATGGCTACACCTTC. Its translation: CASSSLRGQSYGYTF.

The count of this clone is one. The genes are TRBV19 and TRBJ1-4; D is uncertain. The CDR3 covers 16 residues. CDR1 LNHDA and CDR2 SQIVND come from the germline V gene (reference sequence). The V gene lost 10 bases and the J gene lost 8 bases, with 26 bases spanning the gap. The CDR3 here is CATKQTRGRIGEKLFF. The CDR3 region has the DNA TGTGCCACAAAACAGACGCGTGGAAGGATTGGGGAAAAACTGTTTTTT.

This clone occurred a few times. The J gene is TRBJ1-6, the V gene TRBV14, with no clear D. Trimming left V 1 base short and J 1 base short, with 11 bases between. CDR1 is SGHDN and CDR2 is FVKESK in the germline V gene. There are 17 residues in the CDR3. The CDR3 DNA follows: TGTGCCAGCAGCCAAGTAGCGGGAGAATCCTATAATTCACCCCTCCACTTT. It codes for CASSQVAGESYNSPLHF.

CDR3: CASSLYRGSYEQYF. In nucleotides, the CDR3 is TGCGCCAGCAGCTTGTACAGGGGATCCTACGAGCAGTACTTC. The chain links TRBV5-1 to TRBJ2-7, with 7 positions matching TRBD1. Germline loops: CDR1 SGHRS, CDR2 YFSETQ. The CDR3 contains 14 residues. J lost 1 base, V lost 1 base, and 2 bases had no gene match.

V usage is TRBV1 and J usage is TRBJ1-1. TRBV1 is a recognized pseudogene. This CDR3 has 16 residues. CDR3 bases: TGCACCAGCAGCCAAGATTATTGTAGGGGGGGCACTGAAGCTTTCTTT. Residues: CTSSQDYCRGGTEAFF.

V gene TRBV30 combines with J gene TRBJ1-2; 11 nucleotides agree with TRBD1. Germline V gene lookup returns CDR1 GTSNPN and CDR2 SVGIG (reference sequence). CDR3 length: 15 residues. The junction had 13 bases not matched to a gene; V was cut back by 5 bases and J by 8 bases. The CDR3 protein is CAWDPGTGGILGYTF. CDR3 in DNA: TGTGCCTGGGATCCAGGGACAGGGGGAATTTTAGGCTACACCTTC.

This rearrangement joins TRBV6-5 to TRBJ1-2; 12 bases are a match to TRBD1. CDR3 length: 15 amino acids. After removal of 5 bases from V and 13 bases from J, the junction contained 14 bases not matched to a gene. Looked up from germline, CDR1 is MNHEY and CDR2 is SVGAGI. DNA for the CDR3: TGTGCCAGCAGTCGCACCGGGACAGGGGGCGACGGTTGCACCTTC. It codes for CASSRTGTGGDGCTF.

The V and J genes are TRBV3-1 (or the pseudogene TRBV3-2) and TRBJ2-3; D gene ambiguous. Trimming pared 2 bases from V and 0 bases from J, leaving 18 bases between. The length of the CDR3 is 18 residues. Germline V gives CDR1 LGHDT, CDR2 YNNKEL (reference sequence). The CDR3, as DNA: TGTGCCAGCAGCCAAAACCCCCGCAGGCATACTAGCACAGATACGCAGTATTTT. Amino acid sequence: CASSQNPRRHTSTDTQYF.

This sequence joins TRBV18 and TRBJ2-7; D possibly corresponds to TRBD2 (7 bases). V was trimmed by 2 bases and J by 4 bases, leaving 15 bases between them. The CDR3 has 15 residues. Germline V gives CDR1 KGHSH, CDR2 LQKENI. The CDR3 here is CASSPGQSGGYEQYF. Written as DNA, the CDR3 is TGTGCCAGCTCACCAGGACAGTCGGGGGGATACGAGCAGTACTTC.

The chain recombines TRBV7-2 with TRBJ1-4; D might be TRBD1 (6 bases). The germline gives CDR1 SGHTA, CDR2 FQGNSA. The CDR3 is 14 residues long. Trimming cost V 1 base and J 8 bases, with 11 bases left between them. CDR3 nucleotide sequence: TGTGCCAGCAGCTTAGACAGGGTAGGGGAAAAACTGTTTTTT. Its protein product is CASSLDRVGEKLFF.

Worth noting for this clone: Other DNA sequences within the sample encode an identical CDR3. V gene TRBV9 combines with J gene TRBJ1-5; D is uncertain. There are 14 residues in the CDR3. Germline CDR1 and CDR2: SGDLS and YYNGEE. V was cut by 0 bases and J by 5 bases, with 9 bases left in between. The CDR3 DNA follows: TGTGCCAGCAGCGTAGGGTCTGGAGATCAGCCCCAGCATTTT. Translated, it gives CASSVGSGDQPQHF.

The gene calls are TRBV2 and TRBJ1-3, with D unclear. Trimming cost V 2 bases and J 0 bases, with 5 bases left between them. Germline CDR1 is SNHLY and CDR2 is FYNNEI. CDR3 size: 14 residues. CDR3 sequence: CASSELSSGNTIYF. The CDR3 bases are TGTGCCAGCAGTGAATTGAGCTCTGGAAACACCATATATTTT.

The rearrangement uses TRBV24-1 and TRBJ2-2; D call uncertain. Germline CDR1 and CDR2: KGHDR and SFDVKD. The ends were cut back, 3 bases at V and 5 bases at J, with 3 bases in the middle. This CDR3 spans 12 amino acids. This CDR3 is CATSDETGELFF. The CDR3 DNA is TGTGCCACCAGTGATGAGACCGGGGAGCTGTTTTTT.

This clone has a handful of counts. The chain carries TRBV7-9 and TRBJ1-2; perhaps TRBD1 as D (6 bases). CDR1 is SEHNR and CDR2 is FQNEAQ in the germline V gene (reference sequence). Deletions cut 3 bases from V and 2 bases from J, with 19 bases between. The length of the CDR3 is 17 residues. Written as DNA, the CDR3 is TGTGCCAGCAGCTTTGTTCCCAATGACAGGCAGAACTATGGCTACACCTTC. Encoded protein: CASSFVPNDRQNYGYTF.

The V gene is TRBV19, the J gene TRBJ2-3; 11 bases are shared with TRBD2. CDR1 is LNHDA and CDR2 is SQIVND in the germline V gene (reference sequence). The CDR3 sequence is 16 residues long. V gave up 3 bases and J gave up 3 bases; unmatched junction bases: 5. CDR3: CASSISGRAGTDTQYF. The CDR3 DNA follows: TGTGCCAGTAGTATTAGCGGGAGGGCCGGTACAGATACGCAGTATTTT.

This clone was seen a single time. The V gene is TRBV4-2, the J gene TRBJ1-1, with 7 bases identical to TRBD1. CDR1 is LGHNA, CDR2 YNFKEQ, per germline. This CDR3 contains 15 residues. The V segment lost 3 bases and the J segment 1 base; nucleotides outside the gene matches: 5. CDR3 region: CASSHLGDRNTEAFF. In nucleotides, the CDR3 is TGTGCCAGCAGCCACCTCGGGGACAGGAACACTGAAGCTTTCTTT.

The chain recombines TRBV15 with TRBJ1-4, with D uncertain. The CDR3 extends over 16 amino acids. V lost 0 bases and J 7 bases, leaving 15 bases between the germline ends. CDR1 and CDR2 (germline): LNHNV, YYDKDF (reference sequence). CDR3 sequence: CATSRDGVRESEKLFF. In DNA form, the CDR3 reads TGTGCCACCAGCAGAGATGGTGTGAGGGAAAGTGAAAAACTGTTTTTT.